This T cell receptor (beta chain) derives from a study of cytomegalovirus exposure and HLA in healthy donors. About the study: About 80 million unique TCRs from HLA-typed donors made up an early data release. The study, taken as a whole, reports: Some V segments could not be told apart, so they were left out, TRBV6-2 and TRBV6-3 among them. Later analysis reportedly placed an Asian-associated ancestry cluster below the approximately 700-donor mean in N-insertions.

This clone was observed a single time. Its cognate antigen is unknown. V lost 3 bases, J lost 4 bases, and 6 bases lay in between. Germline CDR1 is LGHNA and CDR2 is YSLEER. The CDR3 is made up of 13 amino acids. PCR employed 60 Vbeta and 13 Jbeta primers. Clones were sequenced by immunoSEQ multiplex PCR, and TCRdb holds only the in-frame ones, with some missing. In the table there are around 100,000 clones, roughly 85% of which are singletons. All donors participated as healthy donors of bone marrow. The rearrangement uses TRBV4-3 and TRBJ1-4; no definite D call. The source is a middle-aged woman in good health and CMV-seronegative. Specimen: PBMCs. CDR3 in amino acids: CASSQGYNEKLFF. CDR3 nucleotides: TGCGCCAGCAGCCAGGGCTATAATGAAAAACTGTTTTTT.